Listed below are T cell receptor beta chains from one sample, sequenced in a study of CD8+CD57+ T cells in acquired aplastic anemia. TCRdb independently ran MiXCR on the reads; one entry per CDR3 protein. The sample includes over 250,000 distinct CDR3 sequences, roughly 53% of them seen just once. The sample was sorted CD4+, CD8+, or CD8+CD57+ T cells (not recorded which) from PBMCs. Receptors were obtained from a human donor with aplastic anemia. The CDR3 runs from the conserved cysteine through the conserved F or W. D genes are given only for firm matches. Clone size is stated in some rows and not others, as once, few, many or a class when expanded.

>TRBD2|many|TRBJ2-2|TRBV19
CASTKGLAGGQNTGELFF
TGTGCCAGTACCAAGGGACTAGCGGGAGGACAGAACACCGGGGAGCTGTTTTTT
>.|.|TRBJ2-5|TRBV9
CASSVALRGSETQYF
TGTGCCAGCAGCGTAGCCTTAAGGGGTTCGGAGACCCAGTACTTC
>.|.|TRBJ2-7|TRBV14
CASSQVGVSSYEQYF
TGTGCCAGCAGCCAAGTCGGGGTGAGCTCCTACGAGCAGTACTTC
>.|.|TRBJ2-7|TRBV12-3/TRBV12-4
CASSETGQQYF
TGTGCCAGCAGTGAAACGGGCCAGCAGTACTTC
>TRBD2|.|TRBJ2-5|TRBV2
CASSVGSGGGETQYF
TGTGCCAGCAGTGTCGGCAGCGGGGGGGGGGAGACCCAGTACTTC
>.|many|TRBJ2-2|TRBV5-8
CASSPQTVNTGELFF
TGTGCCAGCAGCCCACAGACGGTAAACACCGGGGAGCTGTTTTTT
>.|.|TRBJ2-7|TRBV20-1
CSAPSQTGRSDEQYF
TGCAGTGCTCCCTCACAGACAGGGAGGAGCGACGAGCAGTACTTC
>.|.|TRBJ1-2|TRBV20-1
CSALTVYYGYTF
TGCAGTGCCCTGACAGTCTACTATGGCTACACCTTC
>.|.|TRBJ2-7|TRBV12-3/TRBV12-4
CASSSGLPYEQYF
TGTGCCAGCAGTTCCGGCCTACCTTACGAGCAGTACTTC
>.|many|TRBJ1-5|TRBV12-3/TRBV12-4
CASSWGGGGDNQPQHF
TGTGCCAGCAGTTGGGGCGGGGGTGGGGACAATCAGCCCCAGCATTTT
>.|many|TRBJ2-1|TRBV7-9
CASSLSYSYNEQFF
TGTGCCAGCAGCTTATCTTACTCCTACAATGAGCAGTTCTTC
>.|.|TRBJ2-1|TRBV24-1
CATSAGGGVYNEQFF
TGTGCCACCAGTGCCGGAGGGGGGGTTTACAATGAGCAGTTCTTC
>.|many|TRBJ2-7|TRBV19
CASSIFGDGGLEQYF
TGTGCCAGTAGTATATTTGGGGATGGAGGCCTCGAGCAGTACTTC
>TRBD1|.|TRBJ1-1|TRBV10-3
CAISGQGATNTEAFF
TGTGCCATCAGTGGACAGGGGGCAACGAACACTGAAGCTTTCTTT
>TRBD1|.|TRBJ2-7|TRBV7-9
CASSRMTGGLEQYF
TGTGCCAGCAGCCGTATGACAGGGGGATTGGAGCAGTACTTC
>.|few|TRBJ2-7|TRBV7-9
CASSPLLGHGYEQYF
TGTGCCAGCAGCCCCCTTTTGGGCCACGGCTACGAGCAGTACTTC
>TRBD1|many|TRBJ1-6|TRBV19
CASSPQTGVNSPLHF
TGTGCCAGTAGCCCCCAAACAGGGGTCAATTCACCCCTCCACTTT
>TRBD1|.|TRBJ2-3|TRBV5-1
CASSLGTGADTRYF
TGCGCCAGCAGCTTGGGGACAGGGGCAGATACGCGGTATTTT
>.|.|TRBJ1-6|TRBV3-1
CASSQDPRTRDSPLHF
TGTGCCAGCAGCCAAGATCCACGGACACGTGATTCACCCCTCCACTTT
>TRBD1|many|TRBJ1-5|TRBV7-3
CASSSLKGQHNSNQPQHF
TGTGCCAGCAGCTCGTTGAAGGGACAGCATAATAGCAATCAGCCCCAGCATTTT
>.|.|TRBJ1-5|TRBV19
CASSMNRQGLGGQPQHF
TGTGCCAGTAGTATGAACAGGCAGGGTCTAGGCGGTCAGCCCCAGCATTTT
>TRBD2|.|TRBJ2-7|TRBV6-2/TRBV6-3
CASSYALSGGAYEQYF
TGTGCCAGCAGTTACGCCCTTAGCGGGGGGGCCTACGAGCAGTACTTC
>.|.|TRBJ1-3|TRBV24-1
CATSVVWGDTIYF
TGTGCCACCAGTGTCGTCTGGGGGGACACCATATATTTT
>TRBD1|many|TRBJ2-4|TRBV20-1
CSAPVAGQDIQYF
TGCAGTGCTCCCGTGGCGGGACAGGACATTCAGTACTTC
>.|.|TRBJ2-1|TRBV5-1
CASSVTGSSNEQFF
TGCGCCAGCAGCGTGACGGGCTCCTCCAATGAGCAGTTCTTC
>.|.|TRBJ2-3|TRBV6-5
CASSYGSGRGDTQYF
TGTGCCAGCAGTTACGGAAGTGGGAGGGGGGATACGCAGTATTTT
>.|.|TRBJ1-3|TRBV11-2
CASSRQGRTIYF
TGTGCCAGCAGCCGTCAGGGACGCACCATATATTTT
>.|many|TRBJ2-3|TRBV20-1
CSAGDWRTDTQYF
TGCAGTGCTGGGGACTGGCGCACAGATACGCAGTATTTT
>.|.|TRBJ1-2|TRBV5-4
CASSLGILGYTF
TGTGCCAGCAGCTTGGGCATTCTGGGCTACACCTTC
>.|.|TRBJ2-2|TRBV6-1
CASSLFAGKSTGELFF
TGTGCCAGCAGTTTGTTTGCAGGGAAGAGCACCGGGGAGCTGTTTTTT
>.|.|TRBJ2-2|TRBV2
CASTTDWISTGELFF
TGTGCCAGCACTACCGATTGGATAAGCACCGGGGAGCTGTTTTTT
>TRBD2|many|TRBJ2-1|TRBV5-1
CASSLASPGLAGGLFF
TGCGCCAGCAGCTTGGCGTCACCGGGACTAGCGGGGGGCCTGTTCTTC
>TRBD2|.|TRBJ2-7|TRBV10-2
CASKGDPAGGLTYEQYF
TGCGCCAGCAAAGGGGACCCAGCGGGGGGGCTCACCTACGAGCAGTACTTC
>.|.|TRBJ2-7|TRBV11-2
CASSLAGQTSGEQYF
TGTGCCAGCAGCTTAGCGGGTCAGACATCTGGCGAGCAGTACTTC
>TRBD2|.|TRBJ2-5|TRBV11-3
CASGSWTGGAETQYF
TGTGCCAGCGGTAGTTGGACCGGGGGGGCGGAGACCCAGTACTTC
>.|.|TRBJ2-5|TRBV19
CASRREETQYF
TGTGCCAGTCGCAGGGAAGAGACCCAGTACTTC
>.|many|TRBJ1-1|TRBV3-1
CASTYTGGNTEAFF
TGTGCCAGCACCTACACCGGGGGGAACACTGAAGCTTTCTTT
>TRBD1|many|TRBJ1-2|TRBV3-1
CASSRGQGPYGYTF
TGTGCCAGCAGCCGCGGACAGGGACCCTATGGCTACACCTTC
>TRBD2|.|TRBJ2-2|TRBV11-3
CASGRAGGPRTGELFF
TGTGCCAGCGGAAGAGCGGGGGGGCCTAGGACCGGGGAGCTGTTTTTT
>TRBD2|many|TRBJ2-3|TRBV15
CATSSISGLAGSTDTQYF
TGTGCCACCAGCAGCATTTCGGGACTAGCGGGATCCACAGATACGCAGTATTTT
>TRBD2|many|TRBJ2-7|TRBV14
CASSIAGVIGEQYF
TGTGCCAGCAGCATAGCGGGAGTAATTGGCGAGCAGTACTTC
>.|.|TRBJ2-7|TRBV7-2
CASSSRTAIYEQYF
TGTGCCAGCAGCTCCCGGACGGCAATCTACGAGCAGTACTTC
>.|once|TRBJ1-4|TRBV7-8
CASSPAGDDNEKLFF
TGTGCCAGCAGCCCCGCGGGGGACGATAATGAAAAACTGTTTTTT